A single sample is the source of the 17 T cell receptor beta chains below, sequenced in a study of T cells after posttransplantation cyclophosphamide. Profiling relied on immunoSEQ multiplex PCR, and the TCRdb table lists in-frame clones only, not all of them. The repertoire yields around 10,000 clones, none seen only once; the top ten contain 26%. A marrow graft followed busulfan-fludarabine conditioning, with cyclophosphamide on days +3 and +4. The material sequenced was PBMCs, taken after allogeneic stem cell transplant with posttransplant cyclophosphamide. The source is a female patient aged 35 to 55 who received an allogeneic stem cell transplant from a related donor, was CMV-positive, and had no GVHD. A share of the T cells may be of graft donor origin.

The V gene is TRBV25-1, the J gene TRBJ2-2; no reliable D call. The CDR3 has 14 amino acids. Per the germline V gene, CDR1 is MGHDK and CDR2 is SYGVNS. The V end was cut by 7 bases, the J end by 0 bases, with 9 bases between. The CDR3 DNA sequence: TGTGCCAGCACCAAGACTTCGAACACCGGGGAGCTGTTTTTT. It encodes CASTKTSNTGELFF.

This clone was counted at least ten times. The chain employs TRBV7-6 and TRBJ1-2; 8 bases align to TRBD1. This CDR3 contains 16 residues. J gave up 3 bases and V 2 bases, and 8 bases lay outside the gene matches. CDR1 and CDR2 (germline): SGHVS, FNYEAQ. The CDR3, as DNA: TGTGCCAGCAGCTTATTCGGACAGGGTGCTGACTATGGCTACACCTTC. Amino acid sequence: CASSLFGQGADYGYTF. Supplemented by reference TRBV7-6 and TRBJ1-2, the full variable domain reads GAGVSQSPRYKVTKRGQDVALRCDPISGHVSLYWYRQALGQGPEFLTYFNYEAQQDKSGLPNDRFSAERPEGSISTLTIQRTEQRDSAMYRCASSLFGQGADYGYTFGSGTRLTVV.

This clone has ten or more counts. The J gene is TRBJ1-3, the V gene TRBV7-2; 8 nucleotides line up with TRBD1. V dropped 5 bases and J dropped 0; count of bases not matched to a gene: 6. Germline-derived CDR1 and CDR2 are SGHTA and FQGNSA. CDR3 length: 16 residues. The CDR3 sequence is CASSPGTGVSGNTIYF. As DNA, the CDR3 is TGTGCCAGCAGCCCGGGGACAGGTGTCTCTGGAAACACCATATATTTT.

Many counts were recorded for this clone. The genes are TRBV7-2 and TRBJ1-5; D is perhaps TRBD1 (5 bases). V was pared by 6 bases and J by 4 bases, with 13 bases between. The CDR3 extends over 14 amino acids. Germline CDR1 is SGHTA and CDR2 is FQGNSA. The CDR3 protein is CASSPGPGNQPQHF. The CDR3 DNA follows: TGTGCCAGCAGTCCGGGCCCAGGGAATCAGCCCCAGCATTTT.

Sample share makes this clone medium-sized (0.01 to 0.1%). The CDR3 sequence: CASSTQGGNQPQHF. Here the CDR3 DNA reads TGTGCCAGCAGTACACAGGGGGGTAATCAGCCCCAGCATTTT. The chain carries TRBV12-3 or TRBV12-4 and TRBJ1-5; 8 bases fit TRBD1. The CDR3 runs to 14 residues. The junction had 4 bases not matched to a gene; V was cut back by 5 bases and J by 4 bases.

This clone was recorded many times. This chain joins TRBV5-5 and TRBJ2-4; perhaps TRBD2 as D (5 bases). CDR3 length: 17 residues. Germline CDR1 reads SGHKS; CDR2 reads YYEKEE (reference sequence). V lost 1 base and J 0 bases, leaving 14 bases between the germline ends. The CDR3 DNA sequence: TGTGCCAGCAGCTTGACTTCCAGCGGCCTAGCCAAAAACATTCAGTACTTC. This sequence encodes CASSLTSSGLAKNIQYF.

CDR3 loop: CASSLDRVGVEQYF. The CDR3 coding sequence is TGTGCCAGCAGCCTTGACAGGGTCGGGGTGGAGCAGTACTTC. The chain couples TRBV6-1 to TRBJ2-5; 7 bases are shared with TRBD1. Trimming cost V 6 bases and J 11 bases; bases outside gene matches: 15. The germline V gene encodes CDR1 MNHNS and CDR2 SASEGT. This CDR3 comprises 14 residues.

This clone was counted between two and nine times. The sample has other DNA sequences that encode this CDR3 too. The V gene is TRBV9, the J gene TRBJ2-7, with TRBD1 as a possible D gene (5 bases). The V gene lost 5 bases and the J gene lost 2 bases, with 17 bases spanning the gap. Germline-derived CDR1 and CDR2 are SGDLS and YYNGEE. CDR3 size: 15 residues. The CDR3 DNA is TGTGCCAGCAGTTTCAAACAGGAGACGGCCTACGAGCAGTACTTC. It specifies CASSFKQETAYEQYF.

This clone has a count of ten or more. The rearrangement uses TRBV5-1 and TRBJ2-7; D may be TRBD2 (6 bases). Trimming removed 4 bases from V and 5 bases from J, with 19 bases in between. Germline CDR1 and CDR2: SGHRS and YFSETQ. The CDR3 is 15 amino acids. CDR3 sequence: CASSTDGPSGDEQYF. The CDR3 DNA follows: TGCGCCAGCAGCACGGACGGACCTTCGGGGGACGAGCAGTACTTC.

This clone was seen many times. CDR3 nucleotide sequence: TGTGCCAGCATCCCAGCCTCGGCCGGGGGAATGAGGAACACTGAAGCTTTCTTT. Translation gives CASIPASAGGMRNTEAFF. The rearrangement joins TRBV28 to TRBJ1-1, with TRBD1 as a possible D gene (5 bases). Between the trimmed V and J ends, which lost 7 bases and 1 base, there was a span of 25 bases. Germline assignment: CDR1 MDHEN and CDR2 SYDVKM. The CDR3 runs to 18 residues.

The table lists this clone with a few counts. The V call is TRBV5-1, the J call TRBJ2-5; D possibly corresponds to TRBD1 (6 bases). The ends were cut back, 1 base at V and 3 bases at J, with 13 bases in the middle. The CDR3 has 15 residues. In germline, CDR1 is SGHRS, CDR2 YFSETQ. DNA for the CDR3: TGCGCCAGCAGCTTGACCGGGACAACTGAAGAGACCCAGTACTTC. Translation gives CASSLTGTTEETQYF.

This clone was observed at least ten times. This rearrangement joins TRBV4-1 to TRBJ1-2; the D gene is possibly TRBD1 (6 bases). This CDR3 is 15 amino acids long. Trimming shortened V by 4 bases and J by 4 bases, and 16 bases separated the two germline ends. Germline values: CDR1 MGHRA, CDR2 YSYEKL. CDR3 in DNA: TGCGCCAGCAGCCCGTCCGGACAGCTCCTCTATGGCTACACCTTC. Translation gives CASSPSGQLLYGYTF.

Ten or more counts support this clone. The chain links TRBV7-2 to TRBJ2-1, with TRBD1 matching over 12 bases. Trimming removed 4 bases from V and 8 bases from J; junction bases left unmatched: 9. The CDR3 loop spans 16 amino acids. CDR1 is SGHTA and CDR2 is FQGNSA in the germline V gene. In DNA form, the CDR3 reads TGTGCCAGCAGCTCTTCCGGGACAGGGGGCGGCGATGAGCAGTTCTTC. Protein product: CASSSSGTGGGDEQFF.

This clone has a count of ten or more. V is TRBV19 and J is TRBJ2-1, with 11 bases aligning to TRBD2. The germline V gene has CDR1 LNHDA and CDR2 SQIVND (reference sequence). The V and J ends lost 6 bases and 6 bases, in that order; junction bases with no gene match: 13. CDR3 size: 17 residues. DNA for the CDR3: TGTGCCAGTAGACTAGCGGGGGCCTCTTGGGGTGGCAATGAGCAGTTCTTC. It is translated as CASRLAGASWGGNEQFF.

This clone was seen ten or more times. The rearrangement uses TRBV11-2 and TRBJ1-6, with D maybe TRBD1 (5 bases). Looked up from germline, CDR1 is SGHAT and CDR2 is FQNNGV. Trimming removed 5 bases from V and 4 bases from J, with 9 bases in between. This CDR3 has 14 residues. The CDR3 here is CASSQDNYNSPLHF. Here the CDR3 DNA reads TGTGCCAGCAGCCAGGACAATTATAATTCACCCCTCCACTTT.

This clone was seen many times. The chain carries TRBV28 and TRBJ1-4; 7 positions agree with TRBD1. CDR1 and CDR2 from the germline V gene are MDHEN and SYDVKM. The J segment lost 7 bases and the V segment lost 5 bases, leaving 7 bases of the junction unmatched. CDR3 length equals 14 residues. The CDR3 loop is CASSAPGGFEKLFF. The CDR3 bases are TGTGCCAGCAGTGCCCCAGGGGGGTTTGAAAAACTGTTTTTT.

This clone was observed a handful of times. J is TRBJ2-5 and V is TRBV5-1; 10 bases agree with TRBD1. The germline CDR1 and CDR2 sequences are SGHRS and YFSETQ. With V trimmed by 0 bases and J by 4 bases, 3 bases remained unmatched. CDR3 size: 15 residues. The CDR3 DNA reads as TGCGCCAGCAGCTTGGGGGGACAGGGGTTAGAGACCCAGTACTTC. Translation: CASSLGGQGLETQYF.